Listed below are T cell receptor beta chains from one sample, sequenced in a study of human T cells and chemical hapten exposure. TCRdb re-derived calls from the RACE reads in MiXCR, one entry per CDR3 protein. Counted here are under 100,000 distinct CDR3 sequences, 10% to 12% occurring once; the ten biggest clones make up 3.2%. Sequenced material: whole blood, taken in connection with sensitization to the hapten diphenylcyclopropenone (DPC). Every receptor here comes from a woman aged 40 to 55 with alopecia areata. Some clones in this sample may be carry-over from other donors' samples. The CDR3 runs from the conserved cysteine through the conserved F or W.

v_gene	j_gene	CDR3aa
TRBV18	TRBJ2-7	CASSSLGYEQYF
TRBV11-2	TRBJ1-1	CASSLAGPRREAFF
TRBV5-1	TRBJ2-1	CASSSLARSYNEQFF
TRBV10-3	TRBJ2-3	CASQAGGLTDTQYF
TRBV4-2	TRBJ2-5	CASSQETGALARQETQYF
TRBV27	TRBJ2-3	CASSLDRGLGDTQYF
TRBV6-1	TRBJ1-6	CASSEGGGHDNSPLHF
TRBV7-8	TRBJ1-6	CASSLAGDNSPLHF
TRBV4-3	TRBJ2-1	CASSRDGPTTYNEQFF
TRBV4-3	TRBJ2-7	CASSQVWGAPYEQYF
TRBV27	TRBJ2-5	CASSLSYYLQETQYF
TRBV19	TRBJ1-2	CASRLTGADGYTF
TRBV12-3/TRBV12-4	TRBJ1-1	CASSLGGPRVAAFF
TRBV4-3	TRBJ1-6	CASSQADNNSPLHF
TRBV13	TRBJ1-3	CASSTQDRGHQF
TRBV30	TRBJ1-2	CAWSRTYYGYTF
TRBV20-1	TRBJ1-5	CSANSPGQPPGAQHF
TRBV9	TRBJ2-7	CASSVTSGGDYEQYF
TRBV5-1	TRBJ2-1	CASSFRRLADNEQFF
TRBV20-1	TRBJ2-1	CSDGSAGNEQFF
TRBV11-3	TRBJ2-2	CASSLDELGGVTGELFF
TRBV11-2	TRBJ1-5	CASSLSKLNQPQHF
TRBV12-3/TRBV12-4	TRBJ2-5	CASSKGQLQETQYF
TRBV5-1	TRBJ2-7	CASSLEGQGTTYEQYF
TRBV27	TRBJ2-3	CASSTTSGGATDTQYF
TRBV28	TRBJ1-2	CASSSKILVGGYTF
TRBV5-1	TRBJ1-1	CASSLDGRPNTEAFF
TRBV3-1	TRBJ2-7	CASSPRDYRPNEQYF
TRBV10-3	TRBJ1-1	CAISPWGTGDTEAFF
TRBV9	TRBJ2-7	CASSVAPGQISEQYF
TRBV4-2	TRBJ2-5	CASSQTAQETQYF
TRBV3-1	TRBJ2-1	CASSLLAGGADEQFF
TRBV7-2	TRBJ2-3	CASSLSQREGRTDTQYF
TRBV7-6	TRBJ2-1	CASSPGQVGNEQFF
TRBV20-1	TRBJ1-1	CSASPLVGEAFF
TRBV29-1	TRBJ2-2	CSVVNFERNTGELFF
TRBV5-5	TRBJ1-1	CASSPGQGIVNTEAFF
TRBV12-3/TRBV12-4	TRBJ2-2	CASSSRVNGELFF
TRBV29-1	TRBJ2-1	CSVEGRGEYNEQFF
TRBV6-5	TRBJ1-1	CASYLQGNTEAFF
TRBV28	TRBJ2-7	CASSYARGGQVYF
TRBV9	TRBJ2-5	CASAGPPETQYF
TRBV18	TRBJ2-1	CASSPPRGEQFF
TRBV20-1	TRBJ1-1	CSARAGVGNTEAFF
TRBV29-1	TRBJ1-2	CSVVRAAGIEGYTF
TRBV6-2/TRBV6-3	TRBJ2-7	CASVRASGSYEQYF
TRBV10-3	TRBJ1-1	CAISVTGRNTEAFF
TRBV28	TRBJ1-6	CASNIRDTQFSPLHF
TRBV7-2	TRBJ1-1	CASVRDRGRITEAFF
TRBV7-9	TRBJ2-3	CASFTSGLSGTSGTDTQYF
TRBV10-3	TRBJ2-2	CAISESPRGDPTGELFF
TRBV6-2/TRBV6-3	TRBJ1-4	CASSYSTGRRTNEKLFF
TRBV12-3/TRBV12-4	TRBJ2-5	CASSSGHPTQYF
TRBV4-3	TRBJ2-1	CASSQGVQGSEQFF
TRBV11-2	TRBJ2-7	CASSAAGTASYEQYF
TRBV2	TRBJ2-3	CASSDPGNPHRGGDTQYF
TRBV29-1	TRBJ2-7	CSAALGSSYEQYF
TRBV7-9	TRBJ1-2	CASSFSTGERGYTF